These 24 T cell receptor beta chains were all obtained from the same sample, sequenced in a study of T cell responses to AZD1222 COVID-19 vaccine. Produced via immunoSEQ multiplex PCR; TCRdb's table is partial and in-frame only. This table holds some 79,000 clones, around 82% found once. The sequenced sample was peripheral blood, obtained 28 days after the second AZD1222 dose. These receptor sequences come from an adult who received the AZD1222 COVID-19 vaccine.

The chain links TRBV6-2 or TRBV6-3 to TRBJ2-5; 16 bases map to TRBD2. This CDR3 is 17 amino acids long. With 4 bases clipped from V and 4 bases from J, the junction kept 6 bases outside the gene matches. Germline-derived CDR1 and CDR2 are MNHEY and SVGEGT. CDR3 DNA sequence: TGTGCCAGCAGTTCGGGACTAGCGGGAGGGCCGGTAGAGACCCAGTACTTC. Its protein is CASSSGLAGGPVETQYF.

The V call is TRBV6-6, the J call TRBJ2-3, with TRBD2 identical over 10 bases. The CDR3 totals 15 residues. In germline, CDR1 is MNHNY, CDR2 SVGAGI (reference sequence). J lost 2 bases, V lost 5 bases, and 4 bases had no gene match. Here the CDR3 reads CASSNSGRTTDTQYF. In DNA, the CDR3 is TGTGCCAGCAGTAATAGCGGGAGGACCACAGATACGCAGTATTTT.

The rearrangement uses TRBV2 and TRBJ1-4; D may be TRBD1 (6 bases). The CDR3 sequence is 13 residues long. The ends were cut back, 7 bases at V and 7 bases at J, with 13 bases in the middle. Germline assignment: CDR1 SNHLY and CDR2 FYNNEI. The CDR3 sequence: CASTLTGPEKLFF. The CDR3 bases are TGTGCCAGCACCCTGACAGGACCTGAAAAACTGTTTTTT.

V is TRBV19 and J is TRBJ2-5, with a weak D call TRBD1 (7 bases). Germline loops: CDR1 LNHDA, CDR2 SQIVND (reference sequence). The CDR3 has 12 amino acids. The V end lost 5 bases, the J end lost 5 bases, and 9 bases lay between the germline ends. CDR3 in DNA: TGTGCCAGTAGTGCAGGGGGGGAGACCCAGTACTTC. Encoded protein: CASSAGGETQYF.

The chain is built from TRBV27 and TRBJ1-1, with D perhaps TRBD1 (5 bases). The V gene's germline CDR1 is MNHEY and CDR2 SMNVEV (reference sequence). V lost 7 bases, J lost 0 bases, and 15 bases lay in between. The CDR3 runs to 15 residues. Written as DNA, the CDR3 is TGTGCCAGCACTATGGGGGTGGGGCTGAACACTGAAGCTTTCTTT. This translates into CASTMGVGLNTEAFF.

The chain couples TRBV27 to TRBJ1-5, with unresolved D. Per the germline V gene, CDR1 is MNHEY and CDR2 is SMNVEV (reference sequence). CDR3 size: 13 residues. Trimming took off 0 bases at V and 7 bases at J, with 7 bases between the two ends. Here the CDR3 DNA reads TGTGCCAGCAGTTTATCTTGGACCCAGCCCCAGCATTTT. Protein product: CASSLSWTQPQHF.

This sequence joins TRBV2 and TRBJ2-2, with D unclear. The CDR3 is 13 amino acids. The V end lost 5 bases, the J end lost 1 base, and 5 bases lay between the germline ends. Per germline, CDR1 SNHLY and CDR2 FYNNEI. This CDR3 reads CASSQMNTGELFF. CDR3 DNA sequence: TGTGCCAGCAGTCAGATGAACACCGGGGAGCTGTTTTTT. The whole variable domain, remainder taken from reference TRBV2 and TRBJ2-2, is EPEVTQTPSHQVTQMGQEVILRCVPISNHLYFYWYRQILGQKVEFLVSFYNNEISEKSEIFDDQFSVERPDGSNFTLKIRSTKLEDSAMYFCASSQMNTGELFFGEGSRLTVL.

J is TRBJ2-4 and V is TRBV28; 7 bases fit TRBD1. This CDR3 region has 15 residues. Germline values: CDR1 MDHEN, CDR2 SYDVKM. The ends lost 8 bases at V and 6 bases at J; junction bases unmatched: 13. The CDR3 loop is CASSLETGYGNIQYF. CDR3 bases: TGTGCCAGCTCCCTGGAGACAGGGTACGGAAACATTCAGTACTTC.

This clone appeared a single time. This chain links TRBV7-8 with TRBJ2-7; D uncertain. Trimming removed 5 bases at V and 0 bases at J, with 5 bases between. The CDR3 is made up of 12 amino acids. Per the germline V gene, CDR1 is SGHVS and CDR2 is FQNEAQ. The DNA for the CDR3 is TGTGCCAGCAGCCGTTACTCCTACGAGCAGTACTTC. It yields the protein CASSRYSYEQYF.

The chain combines TRBV4-1 with TRBJ2-1; D gene unclear. The CDR3 runs to 12 residues. Germline CDR1 is MGHRA and CDR2 is YSYEKL. V lost 0 bases to trimming and J lost 7 bases, with 4 bases between them. The CDR3 bases are TGCGCCAGCAGCCAAGATAGGAATGAGCAGTTCTTC. Translating it yields CASSQDRNEQFF.

In nucleotides, the CDR3 is TGCAGCGCGCTGGAGAACACTGAAGCTTTCTTT. It specifies CSALENTEAFF. The chain couples TRBV29-1 to TRBJ1-1; D is undetermined. The CDR3 totals 11 residues. V was trimmed by 7 bases and J by 1 base, leaving 7 bases between them. CDR1 is SQVTM and CDR2 is ANQGSEA in the germline V gene.

V usage is TRBV5-6 and J usage is TRBJ2-3, with D hard to call. The germline V and J ends were trimmed by 1 base and 0 bases, with 9 bases remaining between them. The CDR3 is 15 amino acids. Per the germline V gene, CDR1 is SGHDT and CDR2 is YYEEEE. CDR3 coding DNA: TGTGCCAGCAGCTTGTCTTCCCGAAGCACAGATACGCAGTATTTT. Amino acids: CASSLSSRSTDTQYF.

J is TRBJ2-5 and V is TRBV13; TRBD1 agrees at 10 bases. With 1 base clipped from V and 5 bases from J, the junction kept 10 bases outside the gene matches. This CDR3 is 17 amino acids long. Germline lookup yields CDR1 PRHDT and CDR2 FYEKMQ (reference sequence). For the CDR3, the DNA is TGTGCCAGCAGCTTAGAAGGGACAGGGGACCGGATCGAGACCCAGTACTTC. It is translated as CASSLEGTGDRIETQYF.

The CDR3 spells CASSRTGDPELFF. The CDR3 DNA sequence: TGTGCCAGCAGCCGGACAGGGGATCCGGAGCTGTTTTTT. The genes are TRBV6-4 and TRBJ2-2; 9 bases fit TRBD1. The trim removed 6 bases at V and 10 bases at J, leaving 6 bases unmatched. The length of the CDR3 is 13 residues. Germline assignment: CDR1 MRHNA and CDR2 SNTAGT.

The chain combines TRBV7-2 with TRBJ2-2; the D is unclear. There are 12 residues in the CDR3. Germline-derived CDR1 and CDR2 are SGHTA and FQGNSA. V was clipped by 3 bases and J by 3 bases, with 2 bases between them. The CDR3 region has the DNA TGTGCCAGCAGCTTGTACACCGGGGAGCTGTTTTTT. Its protein is CASSLYTGELFF.

This clone appeared a single time. The genes are TRBV28 and TRBJ2-2; 14 bases match TRBD2. Trimming at V came to 4 bases and at J to 7 bases, leaving 14 bases not matched to a gene. The germline gives CDR1 MDHEN, CDR2 SYDVKM. CDR3 length: 19 amino acids. In nucleotides, the CDR3 is TGTGCCAGCAGTTCAGTGCTCGGACTAGCGGGAGGCTCTGACGGGGAGCTGTTTTTT. This sequence encodes CASSSVLGLAGGSDGELFF.

J is TRBJ1-3 and V is TRBV19; TRBD1 might be the D (5 bases). The germline V gene has CDR1 LNHDA and CDR2 SQIVND (reference sequence). Trimming stripped 5 bases from V and 1 base from J, with 12 bases between. CDR3 length: 15 amino acids. Written as DNA, the CDR3 is TGTGCCAGTAGTCAAACAGGTGGATCTGGAAACACCATATATTTT. This translates into CASSQTGGSGNTIYF.

The chain joins TRBV9 to TRBJ1-5; no clear D. The CDR3 is made up of 15 amino acids. The germline V gene encodes CDR1 SGDLS and CDR2 YYNGEE. Trimming left V 1 base short and J 4 bases short, with 12 bases between. CDR3 nucleotide sequence: TGTGCCAGCAGCGTATCGGGGAGTGGGAATCAGCCCCAGCATTTT. It specifies CASSVSGSGNQPQHF. The whole variable domain, filled in from reference TRBV9 and TRBJ1-5, reads DSGVTQTPKHLITATGQRVTLRCSPRSGDLSVYWYQQSLDQGLQFLIQYYNGEERAKGNILERFSAQQFPDLHSELNLSSLELGDSALYFCASSVSGSGNQPQHFGDGTRLSIL.

In regard to this clone: Germline is not matched at one junction end, which may reflect a read error. J is TRBJ1-1 and V is TRBV3-1 (or the pseudogene TRBV3-2), with 9 bases matching TRBD1. The germline CDR1 and CDR2 sequences are LGHDT and YNNKEL (reference sequence). CDR3 length equals 15 residues. The CDR3 sequence is CASSEDRGANTEAFF. CDR3 sequence (DNA): TGTGCCAGCAGCGAAGACAGGGGGGCGAACACTGAAGCTTTCTTT.

The V call is TRBV5-1, the J call TRBJ2-7; 7 nucleotides line up with TRBD1. Germline trimming cut 1 base from V and 0 bases from J; bases unmatched to any gene: 4. Germline CDR1 and CDR2: SGHRS and YFSETQ. This CDR3 has 15 amino acids. The CDR3 is CASSLTGDSSYEQYF. CDR3 in DNA: TGCGCCAGCAGCTTGACAGGGGACAGCTCCTACGAGCAGTACTTC.

The CDR3 here is CASSKADEKLFF. The CDR3 nucleotides read TGTGCCAGCAGCAAAGCCGATGAAAAACTGTTTTTT. The chain recombines TRBV21-1 with TRBJ1-4. TRBV21-1 represents a pseudogene. CDR3 length: 12 residues.

This clone was seen only once. This chain connects TRBV2 to TRBJ2-7; 7 bases match TRBD2. CDR1 SNHLY and CDR2 FYNNEI come from the germline V gene. Losses at the gene ends were 7 bases for V and 5 bases for J; bases not matched to a gene: 8. The CDR3 has 13 amino acids. The CDR3, as DNA: TGTGCCAGCACCTGGGGGGGGTTGGACGAGCAGTACTTC. Its translation: CASTWGGLDEQYF.

This chain links TRBV9 with TRBJ2-3; TRBD2 matches 7 bases. From germline, CDR1 is SGDLS and CDR2 YYNGEE. The CDR3 contains 16 residues. The V gene end was trimmed by 0 bases and the J gene end by 8 bases; junction bases not matched to a gene: 12. The CDR3 spells CASSVAALAEDGTQYF. As DNA, the CDR3 is TGTGCCAGCAGCGTAGCGGCCCTAGCGGAAGATGGTACGCAGTATTTT.

The chain links TRBV7-9 to TRBJ2-3; 11 positions match TRBD1. Per the germline V gene, CDR1 is SEHNR and CDR2 is FQNEAQ (reference sequence). Trimming took 5 bases from V and 3 from J; bases not matched to a gene: 7. The CDR3 runs to 16 residues. The CDR3, as DNA: TGTGCCAGCAGCCGAGGGACAGGGGGTCCGACAGATACGCAGTATTTT. Protein sequence: CASSRGTGGPTDTQYF.